This T cell receptor beta chain is from a study of response to subunit inactivated influenza vaccine (dated by TCRdb to 2016 to 2019). Background for the entire study: To follow how T cells responded to a trivalent subunit inactivated influenza vaccine, the researchers relied on deep quantitative profiling of the T cell receptor repertoire.

Library prep was done by RT-PCR. Reads for this sample came from an Illumina HiSeq 2500. TCRdb cleaned the public reads at Q25 with fastp, built clones with MiXCR and kept in-frame beta chains. Every distinct CDR3 protein forms one entry, paired with its most common genes and DNA. Present in this sample are hundreds of thousands of distinct CDR3 sequences, around 15% of which were seen just once. The ten largest clonotypes hold roughly 7.2% of the sample. This clonotype was found many times. Its antigen is still unknown. Within one base of it there is no much larger clone, and no base qualities were kept. Clipping removes 3 bases from V and 0 bases from J, with 9 as the unmatched junction base count. The CDR3 measures 18 amino acids from cysteine to phenylalanine. Only the CDR3 portion is preserved as DNA: 54 bases, with reading frame beginning at the first base. CDR1 and CDR2 were assigned from the germline V gene as KGHSH and LQKENI.

What the study reported, not specific to this receptor: The authors proposed that each seasonal influenza vaccination may bring in only a limited number of new T cells.

The source was PBMCs from blood, collected less than 15 days before vaccination. This TCR was sampled from a man aged 50 to 60 who received an inactivated influenza vaccine. Donor details come from another sample of the same person, matched by shared clones. The sequence is built from TRBV18 and TRBJ2-1, and TRBD2 matches 9 of the central bases. The DNA sequence is given as TGTGCCAGCTCACCGAAAGGCGGGGGGGCGAGCTCCTACAATGAGCAGTTCTTC. Its translation is CASSPKGGGASSYNEQFF.